This is a list of T cell receptor beta chains from one sample in a study of T cells in Graves' hyperthyroidism and ophthalmopathy. A single record per CDR3 protein comes from TCRdb applying MiXCR to the multiplex PCR reads. Counted here are hundreds of thousands of distinct CDR3 sequences, roughly 16% occurring once; the ten biggest clones make up approximately 3.8%. Sequencing was done on a sample of blood. Receptors originate from a woman aged 30 to 39 with Graves' hyperthyroidism. Both conserved end residues are part of each CDR3. D genes are given only for firm matches. The listing skips clone size in some rows; elsewhere it reads once, few, many or a size class.

clone size,J gene,V gene,D gene,CDR3 DNA,CDR3 protein
.,TRBJ2-3,TRBV7-3,TRBD2,TGTGCCAGCAGCCGTATACTAGCGGGAGGAAGAGATACGCAGTATTTT,CASSRILAGGRDTQYF
.,TRBJ1-1,TRBV19,.,TGTGCCAGTAGTGGTGGGCGGATTTGGGACACTGAAGCTTTCTTT,CASSGGRIWDTEAFF
many,TRBJ2-5,TRBV3-1,.,TGTGCCAGCAGCCAAGATCGGAGCGGACAAGAGACCCAGTACTTC,CASSQDRSGQETQYF
many,TRBJ2-7,TRBV18,TRBD1,TGCTGGTACAGGGGCCCCTACGAGCAGTACTTC,CWYRGPYEQYF
few,TRBJ1-2,TRBV29-1,.,TGCAGCGTTGGCGATCAGGGCTATGGCTACACCTTC,CSVGDQGYGYTF
many,TRBJ2-7,TRBV12-3/TRBV12-4,TRBD2,TGTGCCAGCAGTTTAGGGGGGGGAGTGGGCGAGCAGTACTTC,CASSLGGGVGEQYF
.,TRBJ2-7,TRBV9,TRBD1,TGTGCCAGCAGCGTATCCGGGACAGGGGCCTACGAGCAGCACTTC,CASSVSGTGAYEQHF
many,TRBJ2-2,TRBV20-1,.,TGCAGTGCAAGTACTGGCGGGGAGCTGTTTTTT,CSASTGGELFF
many,TRBJ2-7,TRBV30,TRBD2,TGTGCCTGGAGTGTACTAGCGGGAGCCTACGAGCAGTACTTC,CAWSVLAGAYEQYF
few,TRBJ2-5,TRBV5-5,TRBD2,TGTGCCAGCAGATCCGGGACTAGCGGTTCACAAGAGACCCAGTACTTC,CASRSGTSGSQETQYF
few,TRBJ1-6,TRBV28,TRBD1,TGTGCCAGCAGACCCGGGACAGGACTTTTCTCACCCCTCCACTTT,CASRPGTGLFSPLHF
.,TRBJ2-2,TRBV5-6,.,TGTGCCAGCAGCTCCGCTGGAGAGGAGCTGTTTTTT,CASSSAGEELFF
many,TRBJ2-7,TRBV7-2,TRBD2,TGTGCCAGCAGCCGTTCCTCTAGCGGAGCTGGGTACGAGCAGTACTTC,CASSRSSSGAGYEQYF
.,TRBJ1-6,TRBV3-1,.,TGTGCCAGCAGGAAGGCGGTGGATAATTCACCCCTCCACTTT,CASRKAVDNSPLHF
.,TRBJ1-2,TRBV9,TRBD1,TGTGCCAGCAGCCCCTATGGGTGGACAGGGCCGGATGGCTACACCTTC,CASSPYGWTGPDGYTF
many,TRBJ1-1,TRBV6-1,.,TGTGCCAGCAGTGGATGGGTGGGGAACACTGAAGCTTTCTTT,CASSGWVGNTEAFF
few,TRBJ1-4,TRBV5-1,.,TGCGCCAGCAGCTTGGACGCCCGGGGGGGCAGACAAAATGAAAAACTGTTTTTT,CASSLDARGGRQNEKLFF
many,TRBJ1-5,TRBV6-2/TRBV6-3,TRBD1,TGTGCCAGCAGATTGACAGGGGGCAGTCAGCCCCAGCATTTT,CASRLTGGSQPQHF
.,TRBJ2-3,TRBV2,.,TGTGCCAGCAGTAGGGACCTAAGCACAGATACGCAGTATTTT,CASSRDLSTDTQYF
many,TRBJ1-5,TRBV28,.,TGTGCCAGCAGTTTATGGAGCAATCAGCCCCAGCATTTT,CASSLWSNQPQHF
many,TRBJ2-3,TRBV20-1,TRBD2,TGCAGTGCTGGTGTGACTAGCGGGAGGTCGGGGCTAGATACGCAGTATTTT,CSAGVTSGRSGLDTQYF
many,TRBJ2-1,TRBV12-3/TRBV12-4,TRBD1,TGTGCCAGCAGTCCCACGTCGACAGGGGCCTACAATGAGCAGTTCTTC,CASSPTSTGAYNEQFF
few,TRBJ2-5,TRBV5-1,TRBD1,TGCGCCAGCAGCGGGCAGACAGGGGAAGAGACCCAGTACTTC,CASSGQTGEETQYF
many,TRBJ2-7,TRBV12-3/TRBV12-4,.,TGTGCCAGCAGTTTGAGTACAGGGATCGACGAGCAGTACTTC,CASSLSTGIDEQYF
.,TRBJ1-1,TRBV2,.,TGTGCCAGCAGTGAAATTAGGGCCGGGGGAAACACTGAAGCTTTCTTT,CASSEIRAGGNTEAFF
many,TRBJ1-1,TRBV7-9,.,TGTGCCAGCAGCTCGCCTAAGGAAGCTTTCTTT,CASSSPKEAFF
many,TRBJ2-5,TRBV2,.,TGTGCCAGCAGTTCGCAGCAGGGGCGAGAGACCCAGTACTTC,CASSSQQGRETQYF
many,TRBJ2-1,TRBV5-1,TRBD2,TGCGCCAGCAGCTTCGGGACTAGCGGGATGAATGAGCAGTTCTTC,CASSFGTSGMNEQFF
.,TRBJ2-1,TRBV28,TRBD1,TGTGCCAGCAGTACGACCGGGACAGGGGTATACAATGAGCAGTTCTTC,CASSTTGTGVYNEQFF
many,TRBJ2-5,TRBV4-2,.,TGTGCCAGCAGCCAAGATCTCAAAGAGACCCAGTACTTC,CASSQDLKETQYF
many,TRBJ2-1,TRBV3-1,TRBD2,TGTGCCAGCAGCCAAGTGAGTAGCGGGAGGGCAAGTGAGCAGTTCTTC,CASSQVSSGRASEQFF
many,TRBJ1-1,TRBV20-1,TRBD1,TGCAGTGCTAGAGGTCGTAGGGGGCGAGTTAGCATGAACACTGAAGCTTTCTTT,CSARGRRGRVSMNTEAFF
.,TRBJ2-7,TRBV7-8,.,TGTGCCAGCAGCTTAGGGGCAGGGACCCTCAACGAGCAGTACTTC,CASSLGAGTLNEQYF
.,TRBJ2-7,TRBV5-1,TRBD1,TGCGCCAGCAGCGGTGGGACAGGGGCTTCCTACGAGCAGTACTTC,CASSGGTGASYEQYF
.,TRBJ1-4,TRBV7-9,.,TGTGCCAGCAGCCGAACACAAGGTGGTGAAAAACTGTTTTTT,CASSRTQGGEKLFF
many,TRBJ2-1,TRBV2,TRBD2,TGTGCCAGCAGTCAACTAGCGGGAGATTCCTACAATGAGCAGTTCTTC,CASSQLAGDSYNEQFF
few,TRBJ2-3,TRBV30,TRBD2,TGTGCCGCCTCGAGCGGGAGGAGGGATACGCAGTATTTT,CAASSGRRDTQYF
once,TRBJ2-2,TRBV6-2/TRBV6-3,TRBD2,TGTGCCAGCAGTCGGGTATGGCTAGCGGAGAACACCGGGGAGCTGTTTTTT,CASSRVWLAENTGELFF
many,TRBJ1-1,TRBV9,.,TGTGCCAGCAGCGTCGGGGCGTTTACTGAAGCTTTCTTT,CASSVGAFTEAFF
.,TRBJ2-7,TRBV24-1,.,TGTGCCACCAGTGATTTACAGGCCCCGACCTACGAGCAGTACTTC,CATSDLQAPTYEQYF
many,TRBJ1-5,TRBV28,TRBD1,TGTGCCAGCAGTCTCAGGGGGCGCGGCAATCAGCCCCAGCATTTT,CASSLRGRGNQPQHF
many,TRBJ1-2,TRBV28,.,TGTGCCAGCAGGGGTTCAACATTAAACTATGGCTACACCTTC,CASRGSTLNYGYTF
.,TRBJ2-1,TRBV7-2,.,TGTGCCAGCAGCCCACGGTCGGGCCTAAATGAGCAGTTCTTC,CASSPRSGLNEQFF
.,TRBJ1-2,TRBV5-6,.,TGTGCCAGCAGCTTGTTTGTGTTGATGACTTATGGCTACACCTTC,CASSLFVLMTYGYTF
.,TRBJ2-2,TRBV5-1,.,TGCGCCAGCAGCTTGATGGGGACAACCGGGGAGCTGTTTTTT,CASSLMGTTGELFF
few,TRBJ2-1,TRBV12-5,TRBD2,TGTGCTAGTGGTTTGGGGAGCGGGGCCTACAATGAGCAGTTCTTC,CASGLGSGAYNEQFF
.,TRBJ1-4,TRBV19,TRBD1,TGTGCCAGTAGTATTCAGGGGGCGACGGCTAATGAAAAACTGTTTTTT,CASSIQGATANEKLFF
many,TRBJ1-2,TRBV15,TRBD1,TGTGCCACCAGCAGAGATCATGGGACAGCAGAGGGCTACACCTTC,CATSRDHGTAEGYTF
.,TRBJ1-4,TRBV19,.,TGTGCCACCGCCCGGACTCAAACACAGGGATTTGAAAAACTGTTTTTT,CATARTQTQGFEKLFF
many,TRBJ2-3,TRBV12-3/TRBV12-4,.,TGTGCCAGCAGTTGGGTGGGGGGAAGAGATACGCAGTATTTT,CASSWVGGRDTQYF
.,TRBJ2-7,TRBV9,.,TGTGCCAGCAGCGTAGATGGGCGAGCCTACGAGCAGTACTTC,CASSVDGRAYEQYF
many,TRBJ2-1,TRBV9,.,TGTGCCAGCAGCTACACCTTGAGCTCCTACAATGAGCAGTTCTTC,CASSYTLSSYNEQFF
many,TRBJ2-1,TRBV11-2,.,TGTGCCAGCAGCTTAGATGGGACGGTATACAATGAGCAGTTCTTC,CASSLDGTVYNEQFF
few,TRBJ2-2,TRBV29-1,.,TGCAGCGTTTGGAGGGGAACCGGGGAGCTGTTTTTT,CSVWRGTGELFF